This T cell receptor (beta chain) is drawn from a study of CD8 T cells in ankylosing spondylitis. Generation of TCR beta libraries employed quantitative 5'-RACE incorporating molecular barcodes. TCRdb re-derived calls from the 5' RACE reads in MiXCR, one entry per CDR3 protein. The sample shows approximately 540,000 distinct CDR3 sequences, 9.5% to 15% of them seen only once. This clonotype was counted a few times. As yet, its antigen is unknown. CDR3 length equals 12 residues. Germline loops: CDR1 MGHRA, CDR2 YSYEKL. V shed 11 bases and J shed 5 bases, with 13 bases lying between them. Findings of the study overall: In ankylosing spondylitis patients, matched synovial fluid reportedly showed significant enrichment of disease-linked clones. A TCR beta motif made of fewer than ten highly homologous variants seemed typical of ankylosing spondylitis blood. CD8+ disease-linked clones were present at relatively low frequencies in blood.

The chain couples TRBV4-1 to TRBJ2-1, with D perhaps assigned TRBD1 or TRBD2 (5 bases each). The receptor was derived from a male donor with ankylosing spondylitis. The material sequenced was blood, either unsorted or a sorted T cell fraction (not recorded which). CDR3 coding DNA: TGCGCCTCCAACTCGGGGCACAATGAGCAGTTCTTC. Translating gives CASNSGHNEQFF.